These T cell receptor beta chains were read from a single sample in a study of blood T cell repertoires in COVID-19. Profiled with immunoSEQ multiplex PCR; TCRdb holds only in-frame clones, not every one. In the table there are 400,000 to 450,000 clones, roughly 90% of which are singletons. Input material: peripheral blood. These receptors originate from a woman aged 40 to 50 with COVID-19, enrolled during active disease. Both conserved end residues are part of each CDR3. The order of the fields is D gene, clone size, J gene, V gene, CDR3 protein, CDR3 DNA. A D gene is named only where the DNA matches it firmly. The size of a clone is reported for some rows only, either as once, few or many, or as a class for expanded clones.

d_call: -; clone_size: -; j_call: TRBJ2-7; v_call: TRBV5-1; cdr3_aa: CASSSLTSIYEQYF; cdr3_nt: TGCGCCAGCAGCTCTCTAACTAGTATCTACGAGCAGTACTTC
d_call: TRBD1; clone_size: -; j_call: TRBJ1-4; v_call: TRBV19; cdr3_aa: CASSIVSQGSEKLFF; cdr3_nt: TGTGCCAGTAGTATAGTTTCACAGGGGAGTGAAAAACTGTTTTTT
d_call: TRBD1; clone_size: -; j_call: TRBJ2-7; v_call: TRBV4-2; cdr3_aa: CASSRTGGNEQYF; cdr3_nt: TGTGCCAGCAGCCGTACAGGGGGGAACGAGCAGTACTTC
d_call: -; clone_size: -; j_call: TRBJ2-1; v_call: TRBV13; cdr3_aa: CASSTGTPNEQFF; cdr3_nt: TGTGCCAGCAGCACCGGGACTCCCAATGAGCAGTTCTTC
d_call: -; clone_size: -; j_call: TRBJ1-2; v_call: TRBV28; cdr3_aa: CASISGTNYGYTF; cdr3_nt: TGTGCCAGCATCTCCGGGACAAACTATGGCTACACCTTC
d_call: -; clone_size: -; j_call: TRBJ2-4; v_call: TRBV6-2/TRBV6-3; cdr3_aa: CASSSFTGIVAKNIQYF; cdr3_nt: TGTGCCAGCAGCTCTTTTACAGGGATCGTGGCCAAAAACATTCAGTACTTC
d_call: TRBD1; clone_size: -; j_call: TRBJ1-2; v_call: TRBV29-1; cdr3_aa: CSVDGQDQGANYGYTF; cdr3_nt: TGCAGCGTTGATGGTCAGGACCAGGGGGCTAACTATGGCTACACCTTC
d_call: TRBD1; clone_size: -; j_call: TRBJ2-4; v_call: TRBV7-9; cdr3_aa: CASSLGDRGKNIQYF; cdr3_nt: TGTGCCAGCAGCTTAGGGGACAGGGGCAAAAACATTCAGTACTTC
d_call: -; clone_size: -; j_call: TRBJ1-1; v_call: TRBV30; cdr3_aa: CAWRSRGVNTEAFF; cdr3_nt: TGTGCCTGGAGAAGCCGGGGGGTGAACACTGAAGCTTTCTTT
d_call: -; clone_size: -; j_call: TRBJ1-1; v_call: TRBV19; cdr3_aa: CASMGGRTEAFF; cdr3_nt: TGTGCCAGTATGGGGGGTCGTACTGAAGCTTTCTTT
d_call: TRBD1; clone_size: -; j_call: TRBJ2-1; v_call: TRBV7-3; cdr3_aa: CASSQGQAVYNEQFF; cdr3_nt: TGTGCCAGCAGCCAAGGACAGGCCGTCTACAATGAGCAGTTCTTC
d_call: -; clone_size: -; j_call: TRBJ2-1; v_call: TRBV2; cdr3_aa: CASYRVAEQFF; cdr3_nt: TGTGCCAGCTACCGAGTCGCGGAGCAGTTCTTC
d_call: TRBD1; clone_size: once; j_call: TRBJ1-1; v_call: TRBV15; cdr3_aa: CATSSRDRGRSDTEAFF; cdr3_nt: TGTGCCACCAGCAGTAGGGACAGGGGGCGGTCGGACACTGAAGCTTTCTTT
d_call: -; clone_size: -; j_call: TRBJ1-2; v_call: TRBV28; cdr3_aa: CASSLQGEVGGYTF; cdr3_nt: TGTGCCAGCAGTTTACAGGGTGAAGTAGGGGGCTACACCTTC
d_call: TRBD2; clone_size: -; j_call: TRBJ2-7; v_call: TRBV11-2; cdr3_aa: CASSLVLAGLREQYF; cdr3_nt: TGTGCCAGCAGCTTAGTACTAGCGGGACTTCGCGAGCAGTACTTC
d_call: -; clone_size: -; j_call: TRBJ2-2; v_call: TRBV6-5; cdr3_aa: CASSYGQTNTGELFF; cdr3_nt: TGTGCCAGCAGTTACGGACAGACGAACACCGGGGAGCTGTTTTTT
d_call: -; clone_size: -; j_call: TRBJ1-1; v_call: TRBV20-1; cdr3_aa: CSASRNTEAFF; cdr3_nt: TGCAGTGCTAGCCGGAACACTGAAGCTTTCTTT
d_call: TRBD1; clone_size: -; j_call: TRBJ1-5; v_call: TRBV6-6; cdr3_aa: CASSGQGRVQPQHF; cdr3_nt: TGTGCCAGCAGTGGACAGGGTCGGGTTCAGCCCCAGCATTTT
d_call: -; clone_size: -; j_call: TRBJ2-2; v_call: TRBV3-1/TRBV3-2; cdr3_aa: CASSRTPNTGELFF; cdr3_nt: TGTGCCAGCAGCCGGACTCCGAACACCGGGGAGCTGTTTTTT
d_call: TRBD1; clone_size: once; j_call: TRBJ1-6; v_call: TRBV5-4; cdr3_aa: CASSTRTGSPLHF; cdr3_nt: TGTGCCAGCAGCACGAGGACAGGATCACCCCTCCACTTT
d_call: -; clone_size: -; j_call: TRBJ1-1; v_call: TRBV19; cdr3_aa: CASSIAPGGNTEAFF; cdr3_nt: TGTGCCAGTAGTATAGCGCCGGGTGGGAACACTGAAGCTTTCTTT
d_call: -; clone_size: -; j_call: TRBJ1-1; v_call: TRBV7-9; cdr3_aa: CASSFVENTEAFF; cdr3_nt: TGTGCCAGCAGCTTCGTAGAGAACACTGAAGCTTTCTTT
d_call: -; clone_size: -; j_call: TRBJ1-1; v_call: TRBV4-1; cdr3_aa: CASSQGGRVNTEAFF; cdr3_nt: TGCGCCAGCAGCCAAGGGGGCAGGGTGAACACTGAAGCTTTCTTT
d_call: TRBD1; clone_size: -; j_call: TRBJ1-2; v_call: TRBV9; cdr3_aa: CASSQTGTGGDGYTF; cdr3_nt: TGTGCCAGCAGCCAAACCGGGACAGGGGGAGATGGCTACACCTTC
d_call: TRBD1; clone_size: -; j_call: TRBJ1-1; v_call: TRBV28; cdr3_aa: CASSRTGGVDTEAFF; cdr3_nt: TGTGCCAGCAGTAGAACAGGGGGCGTAGACACTGAAGCTTTCTTT
d_call: -; clone_size: -; j_call: TRBJ1-2; v_call: TRBV5-8; cdr3_aa: CASSGLVGIYGYTF; cdr3_nt: TGTGCCAGCAGCGGACTCGTGGGGATCTATGGCTACACCTTC
d_call: TRBD2; clone_size: few; j_call: TRBJ2-7; v_call: TRBV3-1/TRBV3-2; cdr3_aa: CASRLAGGFSYEQYF; cdr3_nt: TGTGCCAGCAGACTAGCGGGAGGGTTCTCCTACGAGCAGTACTTC
d_call: -; clone_size: -; j_call: TRBJ2-3; v_call: TRBV28; cdr3_aa: CASSYRQGTTDTQYF; cdr3_nt: TGTGCCAGCAGTTATCGGCAGGGGACCACAGATACGCAGTATTTT
d_call: -; clone_size: -; j_call: TRBJ2-7; v_call: TRBV11-2; cdr3_aa: CASSRAGQYSYEQYF; cdr3_nt: TGTGCCAGCAGCCGCGCGGGGCAGTACTCCTACGAGCAGTACTTC
d_call: -; clone_size: -; j_call: TRBJ1-2; v_call: TRBV30; cdr3_aa: CAWSGSRVYGYTF; cdr3_nt: TGTGCCTGGAGTGGATCCAGGGTCTATGGCTACACCTTC
d_call: -; clone_size: -; j_call: TRBJ1-1; v_call: TRBV12-3/TRBV12-4; cdr3_aa: CASSLAQGGAFF; cdr3_nt: TGTGCCAGCAGTTTAGCGCAGGGTGGAGCTTTCTTT
d_call: -; clone_size: once; j_call: TRBJ1-1; v_call: TRBV11-1; cdr3_aa: CASSLTGPDTEAFF; cdr3_nt: TGTGCCAGCAGCTTAACGGGTCCCGACACTGAAGCTTTCTTT
d_call: -; clone_size: -; j_call: TRBJ1-1; v_call: TRBV29-1; cdr3_aa: CSVQTANTEAFF; cdr3_nt: TGCAGCGTACAGACGGCGAACACTGAAGCTTTCTTT
d_call: TRBD1; clone_size: -; j_call: TRBJ1-1; v_call: TRBV29-1; cdr3_aa: CSVTQGLATEAFF; cdr3_nt: TGCAGCGTAACACAGGGGTTGGCCACTGAAGCTTTCTTT
d_call: TRBD1; clone_size: -; j_call: TRBJ1-5; v_call: TRBV6-5; cdr3_aa: CASSSPGQGYQPQHF; cdr3_nt: TGTGCCAGCAGTAGTCCGGGACAGGGCTATCAGCCCCAGCATTTT
d_call: TRBD1; clone_size: -; j_call: TRBJ1-2; v_call: TRBV5-6; cdr3_aa: CAAAGSGDRDHGYTF; cdr3_nt: TGTGCAGCAGCCGGAAGTGGGGACAGAGACCATGGCTACACCTTC
d_call: -; clone_size: few; j_call: TRBJ1-1; v_call: TRBV19; cdr3_aa: CASSIKTYTEAFF; cdr3_nt: TGTGCCAGTAGTATCAAGACTTACACTGAAGCTTTCTTT
d_call: TRBD2; clone_size: -; j_call: TRBJ2-1; v_call: TRBV18; cdr3_aa: CASSPPATGGSYNEQFF; cdr3_nt: TGTGCCAGCTCACCACCGGCCACGGGGGGGTCCTACAATGAGCAGTTCTTC
d_call: -; clone_size: once; j_call: TRBJ2-5; v_call: TRBV11-3; cdr3_aa: CASSFDSRETQYF; cdr3_nt: TGTGCCAGCAGCTTTGATAGTAGAGAGACCCAGTACTTC
d_call: -; clone_size: -; j_call: TRBJ2-1; v_call: TRBV18; cdr3_aa: CASSPGETYNEQFF; cdr3_nt: TGTGCCAGCTCACCCGGGGAGACCTACAATGAGCAGTTCTTC
d_call: TRBD1; clone_size: -; j_call: TRBJ1-2; v_call: TRBV6-2/TRBV6-3; cdr3_aa: CASSRTDRDYGYTF; cdr3_nt: TGTGCCAGCAGTCGAACCGACAGGGACTATGGCTACACCTTC